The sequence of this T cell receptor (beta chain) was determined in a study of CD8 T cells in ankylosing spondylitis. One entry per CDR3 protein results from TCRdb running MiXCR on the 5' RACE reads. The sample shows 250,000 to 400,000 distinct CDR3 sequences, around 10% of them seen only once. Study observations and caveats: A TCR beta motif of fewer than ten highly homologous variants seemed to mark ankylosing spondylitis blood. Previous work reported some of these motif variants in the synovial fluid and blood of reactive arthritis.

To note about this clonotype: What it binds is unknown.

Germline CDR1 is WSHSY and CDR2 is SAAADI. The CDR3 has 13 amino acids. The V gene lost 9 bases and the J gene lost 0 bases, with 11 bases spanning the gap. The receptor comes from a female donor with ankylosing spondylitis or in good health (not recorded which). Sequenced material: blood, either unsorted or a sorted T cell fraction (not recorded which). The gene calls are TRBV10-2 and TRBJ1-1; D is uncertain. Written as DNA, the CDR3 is TGCGCCAGTGTCGGCGCCCTGAACACTGAAGCTTTCTTT. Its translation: CASVGALNTEAFF.